This TCR beta chain comes out of a study of cytomegalovirus exposure and HLA in healthy donors (dated by TCRdb to 2016 to 2017). Context from the whole study: According to an earlier analysis of 587 of the donors, 150 million to 200 million T cells yielded 120 million or so unique TCR beta sequences and 276 Gb of sequence data. About 280 gigabases of sequencing data and 70 million to 100 million unique TCR sequences made up an early release that covered fewer than 650 HLA-typed donors. Among the approximately 400 genotyped donors, around 81% belonged to the genetic ancestry cluster associated with self-reported Caucasian donors. The study aimed to test whether cataloging public T cell receptors could reveal signatures of past pathogen exposure. Using immunosequencing, the study profiled T cell repertoires from around 680 subjects and related those repertoires to cytomegalovirus serostatus. Along with the approximately 700-subject first cohort, a separate validation cohort of over 90 different subjects was used. To predict cytomegalovirus infection status, the study brought together high-throughput TCR immunosequencing, statistical association of individual TCRs with disease status, and machine learning. To study patterns of TCR occurrence, a later analysis re-analyzed previously published TCR beta repertoires from 666 donors and added high-resolution HLA genotyping. Rather than using new phenotypic data, the later analysis identified candidate immune exposures from TCR beta sequences and from how often those sequences occurred across donors. To decide whether each TCR beta V gene segment behaved as functional or pseudogenic, an earlier analysis of some 600 of the donors relied on high-throughput TCR beta sequencing. Donor age, sex, ethnicity and CMV serostatus were collected together with the repertoire data. A later genetic analysis used genome-wide SNP genotypes for about three fifths of the 666 donors, treating that subset as a discovery cohort. Every repertoire in the discovery cohort had been generated on one and the same sequencing platform. Both class I and class II loci were covered by HLA typing, at four-digit resolution. The number of typed donors differed by locus: 629-630 for A, B, C, DRB1 and DQB1; roughly 510 for DQA1; some 610 for DPA1; and some 450 for DPB1. A few DR-DQ haplotypes were treated as single units for association and clustering because of strong linkage in the cohort. Among a few hundred genotyped donors of the cohort, an average of approximately 240,000 unique TCR beta nucleotide sequences were sequenced per donor, 15% to 20% of them non-productive. The investigation overall reported the following: The classifier was reported to diagnose cytomegalovirus status with high specificity and sensitivity in both the original cohort and the validation cohort. CMV serostatus was the only immune exposure information available for the cohort. In a later analysis, TCR association rates were found to vary across HLA loci, with the most associated TCRs seen for DRB1 alleles and the fewest for HLA-C alleles. This cohort had only TCR beta chains sequenced, and the lack of alpha or paired-chain data limited which features could be detected. It was suggested by the authors that the approach could potentially be generalized to other disease states and immunological phenotypes. The study listed 170 or so TCR beta chains as associated with cytomegalovirus. A later analysis found that HLA-associated TCR beta chains were more clonally expanded and had lower generation probabilities than equally common non-associated chains. Because counts were too low, seventeen rarely observed V segments, including chromosome 9 orphons, were left out of the earlier analysis of 500 to 650 of the donors. Linkage disequilibrium might explain the correlated functional status among segregating V segments, but an unknown experimental factor could not be ruled out. A few of the identified cytomegalovirus-associated TCR beta chains were confirmed in vitro to be specific for cytomegalovirus antigens. When HLA alleles, especially DR and DQ, strongly co-occurred, TCR associations were difficult to assign to individual alleles. An association between a missense DCLRE1C variant and V-gene and J-gene trimming of TCR beta chains was found in a later genetic analysis and replicated in an independent cohort. A later analysis associated around 16,000 TCR beta sequences with specific HLA alleles at a false discovery rate of 0.05. In an earlier analysis of 450 to 750 of the donors, most TCR beta V segments appeared in productive rearrangements about 90% or about 30% of the time, broadly matching IMGT annotations. Most CMV-associated TCR beta chains appeared to be HLA-restricted in a later analysis, and the HLA associations seemed to be driven largely by CMV exposure. Most TCR sequences were seen in very few donors, while some public TCRs were found in many individuals. A further reported finding was that TCR beta sequences accurately predicted the HLA-A and HLA-B alleles for most subjects in the first cohort. Presence/absence analyses assumed roughly uniform sequencing depth across donors, an assumption that may not hold. Several of the top co-occurrence clusters appeared to be linked to parvovirus B19, influenza, CMV and Epstein-Barr virus, according to a later analysis. Compared with the approximately 710-donor mean, donors in an Asian-associated ancestry cluster had fewer N-insertions in productive TCRs, according to a later genetic analysis. Because HLA typing was missing for some donors at each locus, association tests included only the typed subset. A group of highly shared sequence variants was considered likely to be a technical artifact of the sequencing pipeline. Some IMGT-functional V segments, including TRBV6-2 and TRBV6-3, could not be told apart with the 87-base-pair reads, so those segments were excluded.

In regard to this clone: What antigen it recognizes has not been identified. Nothing much larger sits one base from this clone, and base qualities are not available.

V is clipped by 5 bases and J by 6 bases, and the sequence between their germline boundaries is 11 bases long. The CDR3 covers 12 residues, taking in both the cysteine and the phenylalanine. The CDR3 DNA has 36 bases and is translated from base 1. CDR1 and CDR2 (LNHDA, SQIVND) derive from the germline V gene (reference sequence). Library construction relied on the immunoSEQ multiplex PCR assay. The multiplex PCR relied on a mix of 60 forward primers for TCR Vbeta segments and 13 reverse primers for TCR Jbeta segments. A multiplex PCR assay on genomic DNA amplified the CDR3 region of rearranged TCR beta genes. The Illumina HiSeq System was used to sequence the amplified TCR beta libraries as 87-base-pair reads. From the authors' description of their analysis: Across the 700 or so repertoires, a later analysis counted 60 million to 90 million unique TCR beta chains, roughly 11 million of which were shared by at least two donors. To remove PCR and sequencing errors, raw reads were error-corrected and collapsed into unique sequences using a nearest-neighbor algorithm that merged closely related sequences. To assign V, D and J gene segments, CDR3 sequences were aligned to IMGT reference sequences. For a sequence to be retained, a match of at least six nucleotides was required to both a V gene segment and a J gene segment. A rearrangement counted as productive if the CDR3 had no stop codons and remained in frame with V and J, and every other rearrangement counted as non-productive. CDR3 was defined according to IMGT convention as the region running from the second conserved V-encoded cysteine to the conserved J-encoded phenylalanine. Sequences without an unambiguous match to a single V gene segment were excluded from the earlier analysis of approximately 600 of the donors. In an earlier analysis of 587 of the donors, a V segment was called functional when productive rearrangements were above 56.7%, and segregating when the standard deviation between donors exceeded 5%. To diagnose cytomegalovirus status from the catalog of TCR beta chain sequences, a statistical classification framework was built. A later analysis assigned V and J genes by comparing TCR nucleotide sequences with IMGT/GENE-DB human TR gene sequences. Using the TCRdist pipeline, a later analysis assigned CDR3 sequences along with most-parsimonious VDJ recombination scenarios. In a later analysis, each TCR beta chain was defined by its CDR3 amino acid sequence together with its V-gene family, and reads without a unique V-gene family were excluded. To address suspected cross-contamination and a sequencing artifact, a later analysis removed approximately 590 highly shared, low-generation-probability nucleotide sequences. For each public chain, a later analysis derived a clonal expansion index from normalized ranks of inferred template counts within each repertoire. Generation probabilities in a later analysis came from a VDJ recombination model fitted to out-of-frame rearrangements, and those results were checked against IGoR. In a later analysis, hypergeometric tests were used to score TCR-TCR, TCR-HLA and TCR-CMV co-occurrence, with a repertoire-size bias correction applied to TCR pairs. To estimate false discovery rates, a later analysis permuted the HLA or CMV assignments 20 times. In a later analysis, co-occurring TCRs were grouped with DBSCAN, and TCRdist sequence similarity was added when clustering was performed within HLA-allele-positive subsets. Repertoires with fewer than 30,000 or more than 120,000 public chains, plus five repertoires with anomalous nucleotide sharing, were excluded from co-occurrence clustering. Drawn from immuneACCESS, this table holds only the in-frame rearrangements with V and J called that TCRdb kept. Clones are partly lost; checked studies trace under half to an unresolved V gene and leave the rest unexplained. Clone size and V and J calls were adopted from that table, with D and trimming inferred from the DNA. In all, the sample holds around 150,000 clones, and almost 80% of those were seen once. Approximately 9.8% of the sample belongs to the ten largest clones.

The cohort comprised some 700 healthy bone marrow donors. At the time of sampling, every cohort member was nominally healthy, though immune exposures that went unrecorded were likely present. The donor tested CMV seropositive and was one of the 289 seropositive cohort members. Each donor provided a peripheral blood sample, and peripheral blood mononuclear cells were used for TCR beta sequencing. The Qiagen DNeasy Blood Extraction Kit was used to extract genomic DNA from the blood cell samples. The clonotype originates from a man between 18 and 29 years old in good health and CMV-seropositive. Sequencing was carried out using PBMCs. Here the chain combines TRBV19 and TRBJ2-7; TRBD2 is a weak D gene call, 6 bases matching. The CDR3 reads as follows: CASSGLGGEQYF. Read as DNA, the sequence is TGTGCCAGTAGTGGTTTGGGGGGCGAGCAGTACTTC.